Here is one T cell receptor (beta chain) with its context. The data were produced by immunoSEQ multiplex PCR, yet TCRdb's version contains in-frame clones alone and is incomplete. The sample shows roughly 93,000 clones, approximately 90% of them seen only once. This record comes from a study of preoperative IRX-2 immunotherapy in early breast cancer. Trimming pared 8 bases from V and 3 bases from J, leaving 10 bases between. The germline CDR1 and CDR2 sequences are MDHEN and SYDVKM. The CDR3 runs 13 residues. Described treatment: preoperative locoregional IRX-2 cytokine immunotherapy. V usage is TRBV28 and J usage is TRBJ1-4; a weak D match, TRBD1 (5 bases). The clonotype comes from a human donor with breast cancer. Specimen: tumor tissue, collected after IRX-2 immunotherapy. This CDR3 reads CASLGGSNEKLFF. In DNA, the CDR3 is TGTGCCAGCCTTGGGGGTTCTAATGAAAAACTGTTTTTT.